This entry features one TCR beta chain sequence. Using immunoSEQ multiplex PCR, the repertoire was profiled, and TCRdb retains in-frame clones only, with some absent. The table includes about 140,000 clones, approximately 84% detected once. The data stem from a study of blood T cell repertoires in COVID-19. Germline V gene data show CDR1 as SGHNT and CDR2 as YYREEE (reference sequence). Trimming stripped 3 bases from V and 2 bases from J, with 20 bases between. This CDR3 is 17 amino acids long. The rearrangement uses TRBV5-4 and TRBJ1-2; possibly TRBD1 for D (5 bases). Sequenced sample: peripheral blood. This clonotype was sampled from a human donor in a cohort sampled during active COVID-19. CDR3 in amino acids: CASSSGQGRGGNYGYTF. The CDR3 DNA is TGTGCCAGCAGCTCTGGTCAGGGTAGGGGAGGAAACTATGGCTACACCTTC.